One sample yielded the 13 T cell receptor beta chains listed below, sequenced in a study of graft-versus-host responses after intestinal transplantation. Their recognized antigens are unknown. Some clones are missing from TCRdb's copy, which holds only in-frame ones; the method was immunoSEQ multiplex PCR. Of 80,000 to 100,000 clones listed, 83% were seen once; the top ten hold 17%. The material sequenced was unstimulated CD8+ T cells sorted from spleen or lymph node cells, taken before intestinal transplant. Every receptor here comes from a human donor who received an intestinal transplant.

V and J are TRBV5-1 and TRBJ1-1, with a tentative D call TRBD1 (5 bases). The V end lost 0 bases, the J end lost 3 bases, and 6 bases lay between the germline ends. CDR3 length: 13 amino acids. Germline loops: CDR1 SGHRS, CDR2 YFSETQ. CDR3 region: CASSLGQYTEAFF. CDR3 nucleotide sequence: TGCGCCAGCAGCTTGGGACAGTACACTGAAGCTTTCTTT.

The CDR3 spells CASSHGSHNEQFF. CDR3 nucleotide sequence: TGTGCCAGCAGCCACGGGAGCCACAATGAGCAGTTCTTC. The V gene is TRBV6-6, the J gene TRBJ2-1, with TRBD2 as a possible D gene (6 bases). CDR3 length: 13 residues. Germline CDR1 MNHNY, CDR2 SVGAGI (reference sequence). Trimming shortened V by 6 bases and J by 5 bases, and 11 bases separated the two germline ends.

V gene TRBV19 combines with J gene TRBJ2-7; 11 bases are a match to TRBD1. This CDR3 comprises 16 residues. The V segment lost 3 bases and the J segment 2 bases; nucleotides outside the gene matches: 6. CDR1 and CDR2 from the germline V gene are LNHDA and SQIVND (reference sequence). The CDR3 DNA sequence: TGTGCCAGTAGTATGAGTGGGACAGGGGGGACCTACGAGCAGTACTTC. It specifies CASSMSGTGGTYEQYF. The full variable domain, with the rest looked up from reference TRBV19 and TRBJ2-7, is DGGITQSPKYLFRKEGQNVTLSCEQNLNHDAMYWYRQDPGQGLRLIYYSQIVNDFQKGDIAEGYSVSREKKESFPLTVTSAQKNPTAFYLCASSMSGTGGTYEQYFGPGTRLTVT.

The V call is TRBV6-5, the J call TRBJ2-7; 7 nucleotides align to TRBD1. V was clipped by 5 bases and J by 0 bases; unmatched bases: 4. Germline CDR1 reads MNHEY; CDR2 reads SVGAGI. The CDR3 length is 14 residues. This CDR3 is CASSERDSSYEQYF. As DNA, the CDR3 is TGTGCCAGCAGTGAAAGGGACAGCTCCTACGAGCAGTACTTC.

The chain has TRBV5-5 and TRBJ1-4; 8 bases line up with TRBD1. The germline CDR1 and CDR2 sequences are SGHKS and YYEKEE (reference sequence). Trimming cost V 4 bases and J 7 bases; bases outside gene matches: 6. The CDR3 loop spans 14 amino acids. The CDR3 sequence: CASSVTGDGEKLFF. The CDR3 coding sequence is TGTGCCAGCAGCGTGACAGGGGACGGTGAAAAACTGTTTTTT.

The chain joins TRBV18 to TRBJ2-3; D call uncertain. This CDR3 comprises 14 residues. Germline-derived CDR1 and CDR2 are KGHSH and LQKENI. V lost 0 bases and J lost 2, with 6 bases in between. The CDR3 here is CASSPPMATDTQYF. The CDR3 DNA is TGTGCCAGCTCACCACCAATGGCCACAGATACGCAGTATTTT.

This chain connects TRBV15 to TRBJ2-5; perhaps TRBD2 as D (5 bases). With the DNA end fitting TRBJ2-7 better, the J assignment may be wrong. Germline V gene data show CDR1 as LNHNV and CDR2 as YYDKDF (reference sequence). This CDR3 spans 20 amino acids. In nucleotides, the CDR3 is TGTGCCACCAGCAGAGAGGACCTATCGGCGGGCAGCTCCCTCTCCTACGAGCAGTACTTC. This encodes CATSREDLSAGSSLSYEQYF.

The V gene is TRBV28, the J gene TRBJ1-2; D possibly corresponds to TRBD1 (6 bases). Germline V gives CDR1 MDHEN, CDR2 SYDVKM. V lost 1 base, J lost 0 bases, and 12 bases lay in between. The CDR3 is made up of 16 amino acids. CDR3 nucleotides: TGTGCCAGCAGTTTATCAAGGGGGGATTCTAACTATGGCTACACCTTC. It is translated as CASSLSRGDSNYGYTF.

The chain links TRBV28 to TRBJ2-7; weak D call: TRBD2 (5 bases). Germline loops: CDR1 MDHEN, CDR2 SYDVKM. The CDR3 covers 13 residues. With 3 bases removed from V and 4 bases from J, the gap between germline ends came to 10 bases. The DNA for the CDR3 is TGTGCCAGCAGTTTCTACCCGGGGTACGAGCAGTACTTC. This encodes CASSFYPGYEQYF.

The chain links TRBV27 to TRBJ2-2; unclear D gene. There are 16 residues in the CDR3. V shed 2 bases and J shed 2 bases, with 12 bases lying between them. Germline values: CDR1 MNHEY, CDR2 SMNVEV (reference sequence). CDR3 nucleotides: TGTGCCAGCAGTTTAGGAGTATTCGGAAACACCGGGGAGCTGTTTTTT. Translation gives CASSLGVFGNTGELFF.

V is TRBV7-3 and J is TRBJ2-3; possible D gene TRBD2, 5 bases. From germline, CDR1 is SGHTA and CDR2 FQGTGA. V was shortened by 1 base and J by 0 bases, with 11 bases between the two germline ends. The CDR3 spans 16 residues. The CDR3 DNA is TGTGCCAGCAGCTTAATACCCCGGACTAGCACAGATACGCAGTATTTT. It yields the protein CASSLIPRTSTDTQYF.

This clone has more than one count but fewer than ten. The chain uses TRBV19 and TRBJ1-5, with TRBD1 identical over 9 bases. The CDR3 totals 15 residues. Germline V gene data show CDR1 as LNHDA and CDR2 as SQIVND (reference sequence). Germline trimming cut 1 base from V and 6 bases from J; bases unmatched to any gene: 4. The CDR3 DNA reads TGTGCCAGTAGTATAGCTGGGACAGGGTTTCAGCCCCAGCATTTT. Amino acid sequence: CASSIAGTGFQPQHF.

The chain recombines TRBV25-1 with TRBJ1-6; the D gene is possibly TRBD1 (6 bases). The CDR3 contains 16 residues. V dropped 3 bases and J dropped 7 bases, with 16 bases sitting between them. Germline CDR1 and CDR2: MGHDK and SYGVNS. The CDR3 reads CASSDPGDVGNSPLHF. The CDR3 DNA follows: TGTGCCAGCAGTGACCCAGGGGATGTAGGGAATTCACCCCTCCACTTT.